Below are 29 T cell receptor beta chains sequenced from a single sample in a study of blood T cells in healthy people across ages. A J-beta primer mix and a sample-barcoded 5' primer were used in a second PCR of roughly 6 to 11 cycles. TCRdb re-derived calls from the 5' RACE reads in MiXCR, one entry per CDR3 protein. The table has a few hundred thousand distinct CDR3 sequences, 27% seen once. The sequencing input was blood. These receptor sequences come from a woman between 65 and 79 years old in good health.

The chain links TRBV5-5 to TRBJ1-1; TRBD1 matches at 8 bases. CDR1 and CDR2 from the germline V gene are SGHKS and YYEKEE (reference sequence). CDR3 length: 16 amino acids. V lost 4 bases, J lost 1 base, and 9 bases stayed unmatched. The CDR3 loop is CASSQGPGTGNTEAFF. CDR3 bases: TGTGCCAGCAGCCAAGGTCCGGGGACAGGGAACACTGAAGCTTTCTTT.

Only a few counts were recorded for this clonotype. The chain links TRBV9 to TRBJ1-4; unclear D gene. CDR3 length: 14 residues. Germline lookup yields CDR1 SGDLS and CDR2 YYNGEE. The germline V and J ends were trimmed by 0 bases and 6 bases, with 9 bases remaining between them. CDR3 bases: TGTGCCAGCAGCGTAGGGTTAGGGTATGAAAAACTGTTTTTT. This encodes CASSVGLGYEKLFF.

Comments on this clonotype: The junction departs from germline at one end; a sequencing error may be responsible. V and J are TRBV7-9 and TRBJ1-1, with TRBD1 matching over 10 bases. Looked up from germline, CDR1 is SEHNR and CDR2 is FQNEAQ (reference sequence). The length of the CDR3 is 17 residues. CDR3 sequence (DNA): TGTGCCGGCAGCTCATCTCCGGGACAGGGGATGCTAACCGGAGCTTTCTTT. This translates into CAGSSSPGQGMLTGAFF.

The V and J genes are TRBV20-1 and TRBJ2-1, with D unclear. The CDR3 totals 17 residues. V lost 0 bases and J lost 0, with 15 bases in between. Germline loops: CDR1 DFQATT, CDR2 SNEGSKA (reference sequence). CDR3 nucleotide sequence: TGCAGTGCTAGAGACCAGAGAGGAAAGGGCTCCTACAATGAGCAGTTCTTC. It codes for CSARDQRGKGSYNEQFF.

This chain joins TRBV20-1 and TRBJ2-4; 10 bases map to TRBD2. CDR3 length: 14 residues. Trimming removed 5 bases from V and 7 bases from J; junction bases left unmatched: 8. From germline, CDR1 is DFQATT and CDR2 SNEGSKA (reference sequence). This CDR3 is CSAAPAGGPNIQYF. CDR3 DNA: TGCAGTGCTGCACCAGCGGGGGGGCCGAACATTCAGTACTTC.

This chain uses TRBV7-9 with TRBJ2-3; D is ambiguous. V lost 4 bases to trimming and J lost 5 bases, with 10 bases between them. Germline CDR1 reads SEHNR; CDR2 reads FQNEAQ (reference sequence). The CDR3 runs to 13 residues. DNA for the CDR3: TGTGCCAGCAGCTCCAATTCGGGAGATACGCAGTATTTT. Protein product: CASSSNSGDTQYF. Supplemented by reference TRBV7-9 and TRBJ2-3, the full variable domain reads DTGVSQNPRHKITKRGQNVTFRCDPISEHNRLYWYRQTLGQGPEFLTYFQNEAQLEKSRLLSDRFSAERPKGSFSTLEIQRTEQGDSAMYLCASSSNSGDTQYFGPGTRLTVL.

The table lists this clonotype with a few counts. The CDR3 spells CASTIAGINEKLFF. The CDR3, as DNA: TGTGCCAGCACCATTGCGGGGATTAATGAAAAACTGTTTTTT. The chain employs TRBV12-3 or TRBV12-4 and TRBJ1-4; D gene unclear. This CDR3 is 14 amino acids long. V shed 7 bases and J shed 4 bases, with 13 bases lying between them.

This clonotype was seen only a few times. The V call is TRBV7-2, the J call TRBJ2-6; TRBD1 agrees at 9 bases. This CDR3 contains 18 residues. With 1 base clipped from V and 4 bases from J, the junction kept 8 bases outside the gene matches. The germline V gene encodes CDR1 SGHTA and CDR2 FQGNSA. DNA for the CDR3: TGTGCCAGCAGCTTAGTCAAGACAGGGGGTAACGGGGCCAACGTCCTGACTTTC. The encoded protein is CASSLVKTGGNGANVLTF.

The chain uses TRBV7-2 and TRBJ1-1, with unresolved D. The V end lost 1 base, the J end lost 2 bases, and 8 bases lay between the germline ends. The CDR3 totals 14 residues. The germline CDR1 and CDR2 sequences are SGHTA and FQGNSA. As DNA, the CDR3 is TGTGCCAGCAGCTTAGGACTTCTCAACACTGAAGCTTTCTTT. It codes for CASSLGLLNTEAFF.

Concerning this clonotype itself: A read error may account for a junction end that differs from germline. This rearrangement joins TRBV6-2 or TRBV6-3 to TRBJ1-5; no firm D call. From germline, CDR1 is MNHEY and CDR2 SVGEGT. CDR3 length equals 14 residues. The CDR3 sequence is CATSWVGSSQPQHF. The CDR3 coding sequence is TGTGCCACCTCTTGGGTCGGGAGCAGTCAGCCCCAGCATTTT.

This CDR3 is CSVGGLGETQYF. CDR3 coding DNA: TGCAGCGTCGGCGGACTCGGGGAGACCCAGTACTTC. V is TRBV29-1 and J is TRBJ2-5; D might be TRBD2 (5 bases). CDR1 SQVTM and CDR2 ANQGSEA come from the germline V gene. The CDR3 covers 12 residues. Trimming removed 6 bases from V and 5 bases from J, with 13 bases in between. The full variable domain, with the rest looked up from reference TRBV29-1 and TRBJ2-5, is SAVISQKPSRDICQRGTSLTIQCQVDSQVTMMFWYRQQPGQSLTLIATANQGSEATYESGFVIDKFPISRPNLTFSTLTVSNMSPEDSSIYLCSVGGLGETQYFGPGTRLLVL.

This rearrangement joins TRBV5-1 to TRBJ2-3, with D possibly being TRBD2 (6 bases). Per germline, CDR1 SGHRS and CDR2 YFSETQ. V gave up 3 bases and J gave up 0 bases, with 8 bases separating them. This CDR3 is built from 14 residues. CDR3 loop: CASSWGTSTDTQYF. The DNA of the CDR3 is TGCGCCAGCAGCTGGGGGACTAGCACAGATACGCAGTATTTT.

Only a few counts were recorded for this clonotype. The rearrangement links TRBV5-1 to TRBJ2-2; 9 bases are a match to TRBD1. Germline V gene sequence: CDR1 SGHRS, CDR2 YFSETQ. Unmatched junction bases numbered 8, after V lost 5 bases and J lost 3 bases. This CDR3 is built from 16 residues. CDR3 sequence reads: CASRFLQGADTGELFF. In nucleotides, the CDR3 is TGCGCCAGCAGATTCCTACAGGGGGCGGACACCGGGGAGCTGTTTTTT.

In this sample, this clonotype turned up a few times. This CDR3 reads CAIRTSGGINEQYF. DNA for the CDR3: TGTGCCATCAGGACTAGCGGGGGCATCAACGAGCAGTACTTC. The J gene is TRBJ2-7, the V gene TRBV10-3, with 12 bases fitting TRBD2. Germline V lookup: CDR1 ENHRY, CDR2 SYGVKD. The CDR3 contains 14 residues. With V trimmed by 6 bases and J by 5 bases, 5 bases remained unmatched.

The CDR3 DNA follows: TGTGCCAGCGGCGCCACAGGGGGCCGTGAGACCCAGTACTTC. This sequence encodes CASGATGGRETQYF. The V and J genes are TRBV9 and TRBJ2-5, with TRBD1 matching over 9 bases. There are 14 residues in the CDR3. The ends lost 7 bases at V and 5 bases at J; junction bases unmatched: 9. CDR1 and CDR2 from the germline V gene are SGDLS and YYNGEE.

The sample holds many counts of this clonotype. The chain combines TRBV29-1 with TRBJ1-1, with D perhaps TRBD1 (6 bases). The germline gives CDR1 SQVTM, CDR2 ANQGSEA. Trimming took off 3 bases at V and 0 bases at J, with 14 bases between the two ends. CDR3 length: 15 residues. The CDR3 here is CSVERGGKLNTEAFF. CDR3 DNA: TGCAGCGTTGAGAGGGGGGGCAAATTGAACACTGAAGCTTTCTTT.

In its sample, this clonotype was seen a few times. The chain recombines TRBV2 with TRBJ1-4; weak D call: TRBD1 (6 bases). CDR3 length: 13 residues. Germline V gene sequence: CDR1 SNHLY, CDR2 FYNNEI. V lost 7 bases and J lost 6, with 12 bases in between. This CDR3 is CASNTGIDEKLFF. CDR3 DNA: TGTGCCAGCAATACAGGGATCGATGAAAAACTGTTTTTT.

Comment on this clonotype: A much bigger clone sits one base away, suggesting this may be a read error. The chain is built from TRBV20-1 and TRBJ1-1, with D maybe TRBD1 (6 bases). The CDR3 covers 14 residues. The germline CDR1 and CDR2 sequences are DFQATT and SNEGSKA (reference sequence). The CDR3 DNA sequence: TGCAGTGCCCCAAACCAGGGGATGAACACTGGAGCTTTCTTT. Protein: CSAPNQGMNTGAFF.

A few counts support this clonotype. The CDR3 DNA reads TGCAGTGCTGTCCAAAGGTCCCCCTCCTACGAGCAGTACTTC. Encoded protein: CSAVQRSPSYEQYF. The chain has TRBV20-1 and TRBJ2-7; D unclear. This CDR3 comprises 14 residues. V dropped 5 bases and J dropped 0 bases, with 14 bases sitting between them. Germline V gives CDR1 DFQATT, CDR2 SNEGSKA (reference sequence).

The V and J genes are TRBV11-3 and TRBJ2-5, with 8 nucleotides matching TRBD2. V was pared by 5 bases and J by 5 bases, with 22 bases of the junction left unmatched. Per germline, CDR1 SGHNT and CDR2 YENEEA. The CDR3 has 19 amino acids. The DNA for the CDR3 is TGTGCCAGCAGCCCCAGATCGGGACTAGGGATGCGACCACGGGAGACCCAGTACTTC. Translating gives CASSPRSGLGMRPRETQYF.

This clonotype has more than one count but fewer than ten. This sequence joins TRBV7-9 and TRBJ2-1, with 7 positions matching TRBD1. Per germline, CDR1 SEHNR and CDR2 FQNEAQ (reference sequence). CDR3 size: 14 residues. With 2 bases clipped from V and 12 bases from J, the junction kept 10 bases outside the gene matches. In DNA, the CDR3 is TGTGCCAGCAGCTTACAGAACAGGGGAGTCGGGCAGTTCTTC. Its protein product is CASSLQNRGVGQFF.

The chain joins TRBV20-1 to TRBJ2-2, with no clear D. The germline V gene encodes CDR1 DFQATT and CDR2 SNEGSKA (reference sequence). This CDR3 is built from 13 residues. This CDR3 reads CSSREVNTGELFF. The CDR3, as DNA: TGCAGCTCTCGAGAAGTGAACACCGGGGAGCTGTTTTTT.

V and J are TRBV11-3 and TRBJ2-3, with D possibly being TRBD1 (5 bases). The length of the CDR3 is 15 residues. The germline V and J ends were trimmed by 7 bases and 2 bases, with 16 bases remaining between them. Looked up from germline, CDR1 is SGHNT and CDR2 is YENEEA. The chain's CDR3 is CASKRQNTYTDTQYF. The CDR3 bases are TGTGCCAGCAAACGACAGAACACCTACACAGATACGCAGTATTTT.

This clonotype was counted a few times. The gene calls are TRBV3-1 and TRBJ1-3; D remains unclear. Germline loops: CDR1 LGHDT, CDR2 YNNKEL (reference sequence). This CDR3 has 12 amino acids. V lost 4 bases, J lost 11 bases, and 12 bases lay in between. This chain's CDR3 is CASSLNLGPIYF. CDR3 DNA sequence: TGTGCCAGCAGCCTCAACCTCGGTCCCATATATTTT.

There are a few counts of this clonotype. The gene calls are TRBV10-3 and TRBJ2-1, with D unresolved. Between the trimmed V and J ends, which lost 6 bases and 6 bases, there was a span of 15 bases. Per the germline V gene, CDR1 is ENHRY and CDR2 is SYGVKD. The CDR3 is made up of 14 amino acids. CDR3 coding DNA: TGTGCCATCAGCCGGCCGCCCAGTTTCAATGAGCAGTTCTTC. Translating it yields CAISRPPSFNEQFF.

The chain has TRBV20-1 and TRBJ1-5; unclear D gene. The CDR3 totals 16 residues. The V and J ends lost 0 bases and 2 bases respectively, with 14 bases between them. Germline CDR1 DFQATT, CDR2 SNEGSKA (reference sequence). The CDR3 protein is CSARDRIPGGNQPQHF. CDR3 coding DNA: TGCAGTGCTAGAGATCGAATCCCCGGGGGCAATCAGCCCCAGCATTTT.

The chain carries TRBV11-1 and TRBJ2-2, with a tentative D call TRBD1 (5 bases). Germline CDR1 and CDR2: SGHAT and FQDESV (reference sequence). Trimming pared 4 bases from V and 4 bases from J, leaving 13 bases between. This CDR3 is 15 amino acids long. CDR3 sequence: CASSYRQSGTGELFF. Written as DNA, the CDR3 is TGTGCCAGCAGCTATCGACAGTCGGGCACCGGGGAGCTGTTTTTT.

This clonotype was found a few times. This rearrangement joins TRBV6-2 or TRBV6-3 to TRBJ1-2, with 7 nucleotides matching TRBD1. The CDR3 is 14 residues long. CDR1 and CDR2 (germline): MNHEY, SVGEGT. The junction had 7 bases not matched to a gene; V was cut back by 6 bases and J by 3 bases. The CDR3 reads CASRRQGGDYGYTF. The CDR3 DNA reads TGTGCCAGCAGACGTCAGGGGGGAGACTATGGCTACACCTTC.

Note on this clonotype: An end of the junction does not agree with germline; a read error may underlie this. This sequence joins TRBV4-1 and TRBJ1-1, with no clear D. Germline assignment: CDR1 MGHRA and CDR2 YSYEKL. The CDR3 is 13 residues long. CDR3 DNA: TGCGCCAGCAGCCAAGGGTTATCAGACGAAGCCTTCTTT. It translates to CASSQGLSDEAFF.